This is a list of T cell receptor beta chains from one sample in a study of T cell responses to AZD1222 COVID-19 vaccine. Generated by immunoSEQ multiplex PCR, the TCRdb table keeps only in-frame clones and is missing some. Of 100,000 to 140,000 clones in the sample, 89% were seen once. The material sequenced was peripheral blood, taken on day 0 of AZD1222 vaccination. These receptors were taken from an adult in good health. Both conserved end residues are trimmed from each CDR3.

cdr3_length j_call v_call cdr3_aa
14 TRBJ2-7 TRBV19 ASSIDGGQSSYEQY
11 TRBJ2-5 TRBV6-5 ATHPSGVETQY
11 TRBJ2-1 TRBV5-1 ASSLGSPNEQF
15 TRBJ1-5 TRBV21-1 ASSNVPGQGKGQPQH
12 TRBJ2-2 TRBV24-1 ATSDFSRVGELF
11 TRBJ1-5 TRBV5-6 ASSDGGLPPQH
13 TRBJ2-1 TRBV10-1 ASSLTSGRGSEQF
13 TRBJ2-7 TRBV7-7 ASSLGPDSSYEQY
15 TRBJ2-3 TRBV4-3 ASSQGWTSGSPDTQY
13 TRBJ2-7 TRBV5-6 ASSLGTGGSYEQY
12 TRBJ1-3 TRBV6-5 ASSWTSTGNTIY
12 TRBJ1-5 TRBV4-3 ASSQQTGHQPQH
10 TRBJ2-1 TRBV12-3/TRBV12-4 ASSFSGDEQF
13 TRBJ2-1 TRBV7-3 ASSLTGGVYNEQF
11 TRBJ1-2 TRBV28 ASSWRDNYGYT
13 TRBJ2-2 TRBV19 ASSILDRHTGELF
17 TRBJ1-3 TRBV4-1 ASSRPITPNRSSGNTIY
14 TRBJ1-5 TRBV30 AWRMQGGASGQPQH
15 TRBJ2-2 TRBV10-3 AISESTLAANTGELF
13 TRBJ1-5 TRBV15 ATSNQGAGNQPQH
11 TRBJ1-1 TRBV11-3 ASSLGQEYEAF
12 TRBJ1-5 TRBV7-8 ASSLAADNQPQH
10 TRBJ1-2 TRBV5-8 ASSLETGGYT
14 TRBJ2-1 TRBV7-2 ASSLVGTEDYNEQF
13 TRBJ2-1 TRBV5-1 ASSLGERVINEQF
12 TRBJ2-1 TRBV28 ASTLGAEYNEQF
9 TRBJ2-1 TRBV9 ASGETTSEF
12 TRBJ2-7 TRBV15 ATNPGGDSYEQY
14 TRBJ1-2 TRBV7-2 ASSLGLAGLNYGYT
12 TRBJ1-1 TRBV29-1 SVERDRLNTEAF
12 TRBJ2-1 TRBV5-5 ASSGTSSYNEQF
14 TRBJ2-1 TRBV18 ASSPTSGRLNNEQF
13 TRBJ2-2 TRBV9 ASAGLAGVTGELF
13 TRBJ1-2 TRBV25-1 ASRPPGRTNYGYT
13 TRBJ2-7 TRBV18 ASSPWTGVSREQY
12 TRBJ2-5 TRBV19 ASSIQGSTETQY
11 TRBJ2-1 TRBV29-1 SVWVPGYNEQF
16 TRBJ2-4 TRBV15 ATSRDLGTEGGKNIQY
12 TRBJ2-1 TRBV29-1 SVEGLAGGNEQF
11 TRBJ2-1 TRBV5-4 ASSLTGTDEQF